The 16 T cell receptor beta chains listed next were all sequenced from one sample in a study of T-cell memory formation after mild COVID-19. TCRdb re-analysed the 5' RACE reads in MiXCR, keeping a single row per CDR3 protein. The sample has 350,000 to 550,000 distinct CDR3 sequences; over 15% are singletons. The sample was PBMCs or a T cell subset sorted from them (not recorded which). The receptors come from a man younger than 35 who had mild COVID-19 (a few samples of this study predate the infection). Cell type and time point are not known.

This chain joins TRBV5-1 and TRBJ2-5, with 8 positions matching TRBD1. The CDR3 is 16 amino acids. After removal of 0 bases from V and 3 bases from J, the junction contained 7 bases not matched to a gene. Germline V gene sequence: CDR1 SGHRS, CDR2 YFSETQ. The DNA of the CDR3 is TGCGCCAGCAGCTTGGAGGTCAGGGGGCGAGAAGAGACCCAGTACTTC. Its protein is CASSLEVRGREETQYF.

This clonotype showed up just a few times. This chain uses TRBV24-1 with TRBJ1-2, with D possibly TRBD1 on 5 matching bases. This CDR3 region has 14 residues. CDR1 is KGHDR, CDR2 SFDVKD, per germline. The V end was cut by 4 bases, the J end by 5 bases, with 13 bases between. The CDR3 bases are TGTGCCACCAGTGACCGGGACGGGCCTTATGGCTACACCTTC. Its translation is CATSDRDGPYGYTF.

There are a few counts of this clonotype. This sequence joins TRBV11-2 and TRBJ2-5; the D is unclear. This CDR3 is 13 amino acids long. In germline, CDR1 is SGHAT, CDR2 FQNNGV. V was trimmed by 3 bases and J by 5 bases, leaving 10 bases between them. The CDR3 DNA reads TGTGCCAGCAGCTTTGCCCGGAGCGAGACCCAGTACTTC. Its translation: CASSFARSETQYF.

This clonotype has a handful of counts. This chain joins TRBV5-1 and TRBJ1-6; no clear D gene. The CDR3 is made up of 16 amino acids. Germline values: CDR1 SGHRS, CDR2 YFSETQ. Trimming took off 5 bases at V and 6 bases at J, with 18 bases between the two ends. The CDR3 bases are TGCGCCAGCAGAGTCGGGCCCAACGCTGCTAATTCACCCCTCCACTTT. Protein: CASRVGPNAANSPLHF.

The sample holds a few counts of this clonotype. The chain carries TRBV6-1 and TRBJ1-2, with D possibly being TRBD1 (5 bases). The germline CDR1 and CDR2 sequences are MNHNS and SASEGT. The germline V and J ends were trimmed by 7 bases and 7 bases, with 22 bases remaining between them. This CDR3 region has 15 residues. CDR3 residues: CASTAKALRGSGYTF. The CDR3 region has the DNA TGTGCCAGCACCGCAAAGGCATTACGGGGGAGTGGCTACACCTTC.

About this clonotype: It is likely a read error, because the conserved phenylalanine at the end of the CDR3 is missing. The rearrangement links TRBV7-8 to TRBJ2-5; D gene ambiguous. Germline V gene sequence: CDR1 SGHVS, CDR2 FQNEAQ. This CDR3 contains 16 residues. Trimming shortened V by 2 bases and J by 3 bases, and 16 bases separated the two germline ends. CDR3 nucleotides: TGTGCCAGCAGCTTAAGTAGGGTTCGTTTTAAAGAGACCCAGTACTTA. Translated: CASSLSRVRFKETQYL.

The genes are TRBV28 and TRBJ1-1; no clear D. Germline CDR1 reads MDHEN; CDR2 reads SYDVKM. The germline V and J ends were trimmed by 6 bases and 10 bases, with 18 bases remaining between them. This CDR3 spans 13 amino acids. CDR3 protein: CASSLGRPSGAFF. In nucleotides, the CDR3 is TGTGCCAGCAGCCTCGGACGGCCCTCAGGAGCTTTCTTT.

This clonotype was observed a handful of times. The chain is built from TRBV6-6 and TRBJ2-5; 7 nucleotides agree with TRBD2. This CDR3 comprises 14 residues. Germline V gives CDR1 MNHNY, CDR2 SVGAGI (reference sequence). The ends lost 2 bases at V and 4 bases at J; junction bases unmatched: 4. Written as DNA, the CDR3 is TGTGCCAGCAGTTACGAGGGCGGGGGAGAGACCCAGTACTTC. Residues: CASSYEGGGETQYF.

The rearrangement joins TRBV9 to TRBJ2-1; the D gene is possibly TRBD2 (6 bases). V lost 3 bases and J lost 15, with 25 bases in between. This CDR3 has 15 residues. Germline V CDR1 and CDR2: SGDLS, YYNGEE. DNA for the CDR3: TGTGCCAGCAGCGGCGGGACGGCACCTACAATTTATAGGTTCTTC. This gives the protein CASSGGTAPTIYRFF.

This clonotype appeared a few times. The V and J genes are TRBV6-5 and TRBJ1-6; 8 nucleotides agree with TRBD1. The CDR3 covers 16 residues. CDR1 and CDR2 from the germline V gene are MNHEY and SVGAGI. Trimming took 0 bases from V and 6 from J; bases not matched to a gene: 4. CDR3 sequence (DNA): TGTGCCAGCAGTTACTCGCTACAGGGGGGTAATTCACCCCTCCACTTT. It encodes CASSYSLQGGNSPLHF.

This clonotype was counted only a few times. The chain couples TRBV20-1 to TRBJ2-7; D gene ambiguous. The length of the CDR3 is 12 residues. V lost 6 bases, J lost 2 bases, and 11 bases lay in between. CDR1 is DFQATT, CDR2 SNEGSKA, per germline (reference sequence). This CDR3 reads CSAQRQPYEQYF. The CDR3 DNA sequence: TGCAGTGCCCAGAGGCAGCCCTACGAGCAGTACTTC.

CDR3 bases: TGTGCCAGCAGCTTGGGGACTCCGCGGGGTAATGAGCAGTTCTTC. It specifies CASSLGTPRGNEQFF. The chain links TRBV5-6 to TRBJ2-1, with D possibly being TRBD2 (6 bases). The CDR3 has 15 amino acids. In germline, CDR1 is SGHDT, CDR2 YYEEEE. The V end was cut by 0 bases, the J end by 7 bases, with 14 bases between. Full variable domain (missing parts from reference TRBV5-6 and TRBJ2-1): DAGVTQSPTHLIKTRGQQVTLRCSPKSGHDTVSWYQQALGQGPQFIFQYYEEEERQRGNFPDRFSGHQFPNYSSELNVNALLLGDSALYLCASSLGTPRGNEQFFGPGTRLTVL.

This clonotype came up a few times. The chain links TRBV4-1 to TRBJ1-1; D is undetermined. The CDR3 is 12 residues long. V shed 1 base and J shed 4 bases, with 4 bases lying between them. Germline V gene data show CDR1 as MGHRA and CDR2 as YSYEKL. The CDR3 reads CASSQGATEAFF. The CDR3 coding sequence is TGCGCCAGCAGCCAAGGGGCCACTGAAGCTTTCTTT.

The V and J genes are TRBV4-2 and TRBJ2-2; tentatively, D is TRBD1 (5 bases). The CDR3 spans 18 residues. V lost 0 bases and J lost 1, with 15 bases in between. Germline V lookup: CDR1 LGHNA, CDR2 YNFKEQ. The CDR3 loop is CASSQDEGQAMNTGELFF. Here the CDR3 DNA reads TGTGCCAGCAGCCAAGATGAAGGACAAGCTATGAACACCGGGGAGCTGTTTTTT.

This clonotype was detected a few times. This rearrangement joins TRBV5-1 to TRBJ2-2; 7 nucleotides align to TRBD1. The V and J ends lost 1 base and 3 bases, in that order; junction bases with no gene match: 6. CDR1 and CDR2 (germline): SGHRS, YFSETQ. The CDR3 contains 16 residues. CDR3 sequence reads: CASSLWADRDTGELFF. CDR3 bases: TGCGCCAGCAGCTTGTGGGCAGACAGGGACACCGGGGAGCTGTTTTTT.

The sample holds many counts of this clonotype. V gene TRBV11-2 combines with J gene TRBJ1-5; a weak D match, TRBD1 (5 bases). The CDR3 has 16 residues. The ends were cut back, 3 bases at V and 2 bases at J, with 14 bases in the middle. The germline gives CDR1 SGHAT, CDR2 FQNNGV. CDR3 bases: TGTGCCAGCAGCTTCTGTGGGGGGATGGGCAATCAGCCCCAGCATTTT. The encoded protein is CASSFCGGMGNQPQHF.